The sequence of this T cell receptor beta chain was determined in a study of blood T cell repertoires in COVID-19. The protocol was immunoSEQ multiplex PCR, while the TCRdb copy is restricted to in-frame clones and leaves out a portion. The profile shows approximately 250,000 clones, about 87% of them singletons. This clone was picked up one time. With 1 base clipped from V and 1 base from J, the junction kept 4 bases outside the gene matches. The CDR3 covers 15 residues. Material for sequencing was peripheral blood. The chain uses TRBV23-1 and TRBJ2-7, with 7 bases aligning to TRBD2. TRBV23-1 is an ORF, and what it does is uncertain. The TCR sequence derives from a human donor in a cohort sampled during active COVID-19. CDR3 amino acids: CASSQFASGSYEQYF. The CDR3 nucleotides are TGCGCCAGCAGTCAATTCGCTAGCGGTTCCTACGAGCAGTACTTC.